This TCR beta chain derives from a study of graft-versus-host responses after intestinal transplantation. Study outcomes and limitations: Peak circulating GvH clone levels were associated with early post-transplant HvG declines. The presence of high graft-versus-host to host-versus-graft clonal ratios in allografts characterized patients with graft-donor T cell macrochimerism.

About this clone: Antigen unknown.

There are 15 residues in the CDR3. Germline CDR1 is SGHDT and CDR2 is YYEEEE. The J segment lost 5 bases and the V segment lost 2 bases, leaving 5 bases of the junction unmatched. TCRdb's copy holds only in-frame clones and misses some; the assay was immunoSEQ multiplex PCR. The sample holds 81,000 or so clones, approximately 92% seen once. The gene calls are TRBV5-6 and TRBJ2-5; 11 bases are shared with TRBD1. The origin of this receptor is a human donor who was the organ donor for an intestinal transplant. Sequenced here: unstimulated CD8+ T cells sorted from spleen or lymph node cells, sampled before transplant. The CDR3 DNA reads as TGTGCCAGCAGCTTTGGGACAGGGGGTTTCGAGACCCAGTACTTC. It specifies CASSFGTGGFETQYF. Full variable domain (rest looked up from reference TRBV5-6 and TRBJ2-5): DAGVTQSPTHLIKTRGQQVTLRCSPKSGHDTVSWYQQALGQGPQFIFQYYEEEERQRGNFPDRFSGHQFPNYSSELNVNALLLGDSALYLCASSFGTGGFETQYFGPGTRLLVL.